This T cell receptor beta chain is from a study of radiotherapy plus CTLA-4 blockade in lung cancer. The assay was immunoSEQ multiplex PCR, and TCRdb's table has in-frame clones only and misses some. The sample shows approximately 78,000 clones, roughly three quarters of them seen only once. The length of the CDR3 is 17 residues. Germline-derived CDR1 and CDR2 are SGHRS and YFSETQ. The J segment lost 1 base and the V segment lost 1 base, leaving 5 bases of the junction unmatched. The sequences come from peripheral blood, collected from a patient treated with radiotherapy plus ipilimumab. The sequence came from a human donor with non-small cell lung cancer who had a complete response to radiotherapy plus ipilimumab. V and J are TRBV5-1 and TRBJ2-3; 11 bases agree with TRBD2. The CDR3 loop is CASSLFGLAGRTDTQYF. The CDR3 nucleotides read TGCGCCAGCAGCTTGTTCGGACTAGCGGGCCGCACAGATACGCAGTATTTT.